The 28 T cell receptor beta chains given below trace back to one sample, sequenced in a study of blood T cell repertoires in COVID-19. Data came from immunoSEQ multiplex PCR; TCRdb stores just in-frame clones and leaves some out. In the table there are tens of thousands of clones, 75% to 95% of which are singletons. The material sequenced was peripheral blood. Receptors originate from a human donor in a cohort sampled during active COVID-19.

V usage is TRBV7-2 and J usage is TRBJ2-7, with D possibly matching TRBD2 (6 bases). The germline V and J ends were trimmed by 7 bases and 6 bases, with 22 bases remaining between them. Germline-derived CDR1 and CDR2 are SGHTA and FQGNSA. CDR3 size: 15 residues. The DNA of the CDR3 is TGTGCCAGCACCCTTAGGGCGGGAACTGGCTCCGAGCAGTACTTC. This sequence encodes CASTLRAGTGSEQYF.

This rearrangement joins TRBV5-1 to TRBJ2-3; 12 bases line up with TRBD2. V was pared by 0 bases and J by 3 bases, with 5 bases of the junction left unmatched. The length of the CDR3 is 17 residues. In germline, CDR1 is SGHRS, CDR2 YFSETQ. The CDR3 sequence is CASSLVGLAGQTDTQYF. CDR3 DNA sequence: TGCGCCAGCAGCTTGGTTGGACTAGCGGGACAAACAGATACGCAGTATTTT.

V usage is TRBV9 and J usage is TRBJ1-4; TRBD1 might be the D (5 bases). Germline V gene data show CDR1 as SGDLS and CDR2 as YYNGEE. The CDR3 consists of 14 residues. V was shortened by 0 bases and J by 3 bases, with 6 bases between the two germline ends. CDR3 nucleotide sequence: TGTGCCAGCAGCGTAGCAGGGTCTAATGAAAAACTGTTTTTT. Translation: CASSVAGSNEKLFF. Full variable domain (rest looked up from reference TRBV9 and TRBJ1-4): DSGVTQTPKHLITATGQRVTLRCSPRSGDLSVYWYQQSLDQGLQFLIQYYNGEERAKGNILERFSAQQFPDLHSELNLSSLELGDSALYFCASSVAGSNEKLFFGSGTQLSVL.

This clone was observed once. This chain connects TRBV19 to TRBJ2-7; TRBD1 agrees at 8 bases. Trimming cost V 4 bases and J 2 bases; bases outside gene matches: 7. This CDR3 has 15 amino acids. Germline CDR1 reads LNHDA; CDR2 reads SQIVND (reference sequence). The CDR3 spells CASSNRQGIPYEQYF. DNA for the CDR3: TGTGCCAGTAGTAACCGACAGGGGATCCCCTACGAGCAGTACTTC.

The J gene is TRBJ2-7, the V gene TRBV4-3, with TRBD1 matching over 10 bases. After removal of 4 bases from V and 9 bases from J, the junction contained 9 bases not matched to a gene. The CDR3 sequence is 14 residues long. Germline CDR1 is LGHNA and CDR2 is YSLEER. The CDR3 loop is CASSPRTGGLGQYF. The CDR3 DNA reads as TGCGCCAGCAGCCCCCGGACAGGGGGGTTAGGGCAGTACTTC.

The chain has TRBV5-1 and TRBJ2-5; 8 nucleotides agree with TRBD1. The junction had 6 bases not matched to a gene; V was cut back by 0 bases and J by 5 bases. The CDR3 extends over 15 amino acids. The germline V gene has CDR1 SGHRS and CDR2 YFSETQ. The DNA for the CDR3 is TGCGCCAGCAGCTTGGTGACAGGGGTAGGGGAGACCCAGTACTTC. It is translated as CASSLVTGVGETQYF.

The rearrangement joins TRBV19 to TRBJ1-1, with no clear D. Germline values: CDR1 LNHDA, CDR2 SQIVND (reference sequence). V was shortened by 2 bases and J by 1 base, with 5 bases between the two germline ends. The CDR3 runs 13 residues. CDR3 nucleotide sequence: TGTGCCAGTAGTATATCAGGGAACACTGAAGCTTTCTTT. Protein product: CASSISGNTEAFF.

V gene TRBV19 combines with J gene TRBJ1-6; 10 bases line up with TRBD1. There are 13 residues in the CDR3. CDR1 is LNHDA, CDR2 SQIVND, per germline (reference sequence). With 8 bases clipped from V and 8 bases from J, the junction kept 3 bases outside the gene matches. The CDR3 DNA sequence: TGTGCCAGTCATGGGACAGGGGATTCACCCCTCCACTTT. Its translation: CASHGTGDSPLHF.

CDR3 amino acids: CASSLDRFVGSYEQYF. The CDR3 DNA reads TGTGCCAGCAGCTTAGATCGCTTCGTCGGCTCCTACGAGCAGTACTTC. The chain employs TRBV11-2 and TRBJ2-7; D gene unclear. The V end was cut by 0 bases, the J end by 0 bases, with 12 bases between. CDR1 SGHAT and CDR2 FQNNGV come from the germline V gene. This CDR3 has 16 amino acids.

This clone was observed once. The J gene is TRBJ2-7, the V gene TRBV27, with 12 bases lining up with TRBD1. The J segment lost 4 bases and the V segment lost 6 bases, leaving 10 bases of the junction unmatched. Germline-derived CDR1 and CDR2 are MNHEY and SMNVEV (reference sequence). The CDR3 totals 16 residues. CDR3 nucleotides: TGTGCCAGCAGGCAAACTACGGGACAGGGGGCTTACGAGCAGTACTTC. It translates to CASRQTTGQGAYEQYF.

J is TRBJ2-5 and V is TRBV5-4; the match to TRBD1 covers 9 bases. The germline gives CDR1 SGHNT, CDR2 YYREEE (reference sequence). The CDR3 length is 15 residues. Trimming removed 0 bases from V and 4 bases from J; junction bases left unmatched: 4. In DNA form, the CDR3 reads TGTGCCAGCAGCTTGGGTGGGACAGGGACAGAGACCCAGTACTTC. Translating gives CASSLGGTGTETQYF.

This chain joins TRBV5-8 and TRBJ1-2, with 11 bases aligning to TRBD1. The V segment lost 2 bases and the J segment 7 bases; nucleotides outside the gene matches: 7. The CDR3 is made up of 15 amino acids. Germline CDR1 is SGHTS and CDR2 is YDEGEE. CDR3 amino acids: CASSFGQGAWVGYTF. In DNA, the CDR3 is TGTGCCAGCAGCTTCGGACAGGGGGCTTGGGTTGGCTACACCTTC.

This chain links TRBV19 with TRBJ2-1, with 7 nucleotides matching TRBD2. The CDR3 totals 14 residues. Germline V CDR1 and CDR2: LNHDA, SQIVND (reference sequence). V dropped 5 bases and J dropped 4; count of bases not matched to a gene: 5. The DNA of the CDR3 is TGTGCCAGTAGTTCGGCGGGGGTATACAATGAGCAGTTCTTC. Translating gives CASSSAGVYNEQFF.

This rearrangement joins TRBV4-2 to TRBJ1-2, with TRBD1 identical over 8 bases. CDR1 and CDR2 from the germline V gene are LGHNA and YNFKEQ. V dropped 3 bases and J dropped 5; count of bases not matched to a gene: 14. CDR3 length: 17 amino acids. The CDR3 DNA reads TGTGCCAGCAGCCAGGGCCCACAGGGGGGGCAGTCATATGGCTACACCTTC. It yields the protein CASSQGPQGGQSYGYTF.

The CDR3 sequence is CASSPWQNRKNYGYTF. The CDR3 DNA reads as TGTGCCAGCAGCCCTTGGCAGAATCGTAAAAACTATGGCTACACCTTC. This chain links TRBV3-1 (or the pseudogene TRBV3-2) with TRBJ1-2; no definite D call. V was trimmed by 4 bases and J by 2 bases, leaving 17 bases between them. The CDR3 extends over 16 amino acids. The V gene's germline CDR1 is LGHDT and CDR2 YNNKEL (reference sequence).

This clone appeared a single time. The chain is built from TRBV7-2 and TRBJ2-5; D is possibly TRBD2 (5 bases). The V end lost 1 base, the J end lost 2 bases, and 11 bases lay between the germline ends. Germline V gene data show CDR1 as SGHTA and CDR2 as FQGNSA. This CDR3 is built from 15 residues. The CDR3 DNA sequence: TGTGCCAGCAGCTTAGTTGTGGCGGGTCAAGAGACCCAGTACTTC. Its protein product is CASSLVVAGQETQYF.

V usage is TRBV5-1 and J usage is TRBJ2-1; the match to TRBD1 covers 7 bases. This CDR3 spans 15 amino acids. In germline, CDR1 is SGHRS, CDR2 YFSETQ. Unmatched junction bases numbered 6, after V lost 3 bases and J lost 3 bases. Here the CDR3 reads CASSSDPGGYNEQFF. CDR3 bases: TGCGCCAGCAGCTCGGACCCAGGGGGCTACAATGAGCAGTTCTTC.

The chain is built from TRBV15 and TRBJ2-2, with unresolved D. The CDR3 runs 16 residues. Per the germline V gene, CDR1 is LNHNV and CDR2 is YYDKDF (reference sequence). V lost 0 bases and J 7 bases, leaving 15 bases between the germline ends. The CDR3 nucleotides are TGTGCCACCAGCAGAGATCGTGGTAGTCTAGGCGGGGAGCTGTTTTTT. Translating gives CATSRDRGSLGGELFF.

This chain uses TRBV5-1 with TRBJ1-4; a possible D gene is TRBD1 (6 bases). Per the germline V gene, CDR1 is SGHRS and CDR2 is YFSETQ. The CDR3 length is 16 residues. The V and J ends lost 2 bases and 2 bases respectively, with 13 bases between them. The CDR3 DNA follows: TGCGCCAGCAGCTTCTCCCCGGGGGGCACTAATGAAAAACTGTTTTTT. It specifies CASSFSPGGTNEKLFF.

CDR3 region: CASSQPGGSYGYTF. The CDR3 DNA follows: TGTGCCAGCAGCCAACCAGGGGGTTCTTATGGCTACACCTTC. The gene calls are TRBV7-8 and TRBJ1-2, with 7 bases matching TRBD1. The V segment lost 5 bases and the J segment 5 bases; nucleotides outside the gene matches: 8. CDR3 size: 14 residues. The germline CDR1 and CDR2 sequences are SGHVS and FQNEAQ. Full variable domain (outside the CDR3, taken from reference TRBV7-8 and TRBJ1-2): GAGVSQSPRYKVAKRGQDVALRCDPISGHVSLFWYQQALGQGPEFLTYFQNEAQLDKSGLPSDRFFAERPEGSVSTLKIQRTQQEDSAVYLCASSQPGGSYGYTFGSGTRLTVV.

The chain carries TRBV6-1 and TRBJ1-2; D is unclear. Trimming left V 4 bases short and J 0 bases short, with 21 bases between. This CDR3 comprises 18 residues. Germline V gives CDR1 MNHNS, CDR2 SASEGT. CDR3 nucleotides: TGTGCCAGCAGTGTTAACTGGAGTCCTAAAGAAGCTAACTATGGCTACACCTTC. Its translation: CASSVNWSPKEANYGYTF.

This sequence joins TRBV27 and TRBJ1-2; 10 bases are shared with TRBD1. The CDR3 loop spans 13 amino acids. The junction had 4 bases not matched to a gene; V was cut back by 6 bases and J by 6 bases. In germline, CDR1 is MNHEY, CDR2 SMNVEV (reference sequence). CDR3 sequence: CASRRTGGNGYTF. The CDR3 nucleotides read TGTGCCAGCAGGAGGACAGGGGGTAATGGCTACACCTTC.

This clone was counted a single time. This rearrangement joins TRBV27 to TRBJ1-6, with D possibly matching TRBD1 (6 bases). Germline CDR1 is MNHEY and CDR2 is SMNVEV (reference sequence). V was trimmed by 6 bases and J by 6 bases, leaving 9 bases between them. The CDR3 has 13 amino acids. CDR3 sequence (DNA): TGTGCCAGCAGCCGAGGGGGTAATTCACCCCTCCACTTT. Translated, it gives CASSRGGNSPLHF.

This chain uses TRBV5-5 with TRBJ1-2; D is possibly TRBD1 (6 bases). Trimming took off 3 bases at V and 1 base at J, with 16 bases between the two ends. CDR1 is SGHKS and CDR2 is YYEKEE in the germline V gene (reference sequence). The length of the CDR3 is 16 residues. CDR3 DNA: TGTGCCAGCAGCTCCGGCGGGGGGCACGGTAACTATGGCTACACCTTC. Amino acid sequence: CASSSGGGHGNYGYTF.

The CDR3 protein is CASSWGQGGRVGYTF. The CDR3, as DNA: TGTGCCAGCAGTTGGGGACAGGGCGGAAGGGTGGGCTACACCTTC. The genes are TRBV5-5 and TRBJ1-2, with TRBD1 matching 9 bases. Germline CDR1 reads SGHKS; CDR2 reads YYEKEE (reference sequence). V shed 5 bases and J 8 bases; nucleotides not matched to a gene: 13. This CDR3 is built from 15 residues.

The chain uses TRBV19 and TRBJ1-1, with D perhaps TRBD1 (6 bases). CDR1 is LNHDA, CDR2 SQIVND, per germline (reference sequence). With 5 bases removed from V and 2 bases from J, the gap between germline ends came to 18 bases. This CDR3 has 16 amino acids. The CDR3: CASSPRGGTGNTEAFF. The CDR3 nucleotides read TGTGCCAGTAGTCCTAGGGGGGGTACAGGAAACACTGAAGCTTTCTTT.

This clone showed up just once. The chain recombines TRBV9 with TRBJ2-2, with TRBD2 identical over 8 bases. The CDR3 sequence is 15 residues long. V lost 2 bases and J lost 2; bases outside the gene matches: 2. CDR1 and CDR2 (germline): SGDLS, YYNGEE. CDR3 coding DNA: TGTGCCAGCAGCGTTAGCGGGATTAACACCGGGGAGCTGTTTTTT. Its translation is CASSVSGINTGELFF.

This clone was detected a few times. This chain links TRBV6-6 with TRBJ1-2; TRBD1 might be the D (6 bases). The CDR3 consists of 14 residues. Germline V gene lookup returns CDR1 MNHNY and CDR2 SVGAGI (reference sequence). Trimming took off 6 bases at V and 2 bases at J, with 13 bases between the two ends. Written as DNA, the CDR3 is TGTGCCAGCAGCTACCCGACAGGAAACTATGGCTACACCTTC. It yields the protein CASSYPTGNYGYTF.